This T cell receptor beta chain was found in a study of blood T cell repertoires in COVID-19. Study-level information: The United States, Italy and Spain supplied acute and convalescent COVID-19 samples. Nucleic acid was either cDNA or gDNA, and it came from T cells, B-cell-depleted T cells, or PBMCs.

In the authors' workflow: Estimation of nucleated cell counts relied on the amplification of reference gene primers. Method: immunoSEQ multiplex PCR; TCRdb's copy keeps in-frame clones and lacks some. V and J calls and clone size are those listed in that table; D and trimming were worked out from the DNA. The sample includes 150,000 to 200,000 clones, roughly 80% seen only once; the top ten take about 6.3%. This CDR3 comprises 14 residues. The germline V and J ends were trimmed by 7 bases and 4 bases, with 16 bases remaining between them. In germline, CDR1 is MNHNY, CDR2 SVGAGI (reference sequence). The source material was peripheral blood. The chain uses TRBV6-6 and TRBJ1-2; D may be TRBD1 (5 bases). This clonotype was sampled from a man between 60 and 75 years old with acute or convalescent COVID-19. CDR3 loop: CASIAGEAIYGYTF. The CDR3 DNA reads TGTGCCAGCATTGCGGGGGAGGCCATCTATGGCTACACCTTC.